This TCR beta chain was documented in a study of cytomegalovirus exposure and HLA in healthy donors (dated by TCRdb to 2017 to 2019). Broadly, across the study: An earlier analysis of approximately 640 of the donors reported 250 to 300 Gb of sequence data and some 120 million unique TCR beta sequences from roughly 200 million T cells. The T cell repertoires of several hundred subjects were profiled by immunosequencing and related to cytomegalovirus serostatus. In the later analysis, no new phenotypic data were used to find candidate immune exposures; instead, reliance was placed on TCR beta sequences and their occurrence across donors. A later analysis re-analyzed previously published TCR beta repertoires from approximately 670 donors and added high-resolution HLA genotyping to study TCR occurrence patterns. The number of typed donors differed by locus: 629-630 for A, B, C, DRB1 and DQB1; some 500 for DQA1; fewer than 610 for DPA1; and approximately 450 for DPB1. Among 300 to 450 genotyped donors of the cohort, an average of roughly 240,000 unique TCR beta nucleotide sequences were sequenced per donor, approximately 20% of them non-productive. HLA typing covered class I and class II loci at four-digit resolution. The study aimed to test whether cataloging public T cell receptors could reveal signatures of past pathogen exposure. To predict cytomegalovirus infection status, the study combined high-throughput TCR immunosequencing, statistical association of individual TCRs with disease status, and machine learning. In an earlier analysis of 500 to 650 of the donors, high-throughput TCR beta sequencing was used to judge whether each TCR beta V gene segment behaved as functional or pseudogenic. Along with the roughly 670-subject first cohort, a separate validation cohort of over a hundred different subjects was used. Alongside the repertoire data, information on donor age, sex, ethnicity and CMV serostatus was compiled. The genetic ancestry cluster associated with self-reported Caucasian donors included roughly 84% of the roughly 400 genotyped donors. Five DR-DQ haplotypes were handled as single units for association and clustering because linkage in the cohort was strong. A later genetic analysis took genome-wide SNP genotypes for about 55% of the 666 donors and used that subset as a discovery cohort. Every repertoire in the discovery cohort had been generated on one and the same sequencing platform. An early release covering around 630 HLA-typed donors comprised approximately 300 gigabases of sequencing data and roughly 86 million unique TCR sequences.

Beyond this particular receptor, the publication reports: Because HLA typing was unavailable for some donors at each locus, only the typed subset was used in association tests. Correlated functional status among segregating V segments might be attributable to linkage disequilibrium, but an unknown experimental factor could not be ruled out. Broadly in line with IMGT annotations, most TCR beta V segments showed up in productive rearrangements about 87% or about 30% of the time in an earlier analysis of a few hundred of the donors. In a later analysis, most CMV-associated TCR beta chains were found to appear HLA-restricted, with HLA associations seemingly driven largely by CMV exposure. In a later analysis, HLA-associated TCR beta chains showed more clonal expansion and lower generation probabilities than non-associated chains that were equally common. The classifier was reported to diagnose cytomegalovirus status with high specificity and sensitivity in both the original cohort and the validation cohort. In a later analysis, TCR association rates were found to vary across HLA loci, with the most associated TCRs seen for DRB1 alleles and the fewest for HLA-C alleles. The cohort was sequenced for TCR beta chains only, and without alpha or paired-chain data the features that could be detected were limited. When HLA alleles, especially DR and DQ, strongly co-occurred, attributing TCR associations to individual alleles was difficult. A cluster of highly shared sequence variants was judged likely to be a technical artifact of the sequencing pipeline. Some IMGT-functional V segments, including TRBV6-2 and TRBV6-3, could not be told apart with the 87-base-pair reads, so those segments were excluded. A further reported finding was that TCR beta sequences accurately predicted the HLA-A and HLA-B alleles for most subjects in the first cohort. In vitro tests confirmed that a few of the cytomegalovirus-associated TCR beta chains recognize cytomegalovirus antigens. In a later genetic analysis, fewer N-insertions in productive TCRs were reported among donors in an Asian-associated ancestry cluster than the approximately 670-donor mean. According to the authors, the approach could potentially be generalized to other disease states and immunological phenotypes. A later genetic analysis associated a missense DCLRE1C variant with V-gene and J-gene trimming of TCR beta chains, and an independent cohort replicated the association. Presence/absence analyses assumed roughly uniform sequencing depth across donors, an assumption that may not hold. A later analysis reported that several top co-occurrence clusters appeared linked to parvovirus B19, influenza, CMV and Epstein-Barr virus. At a false discovery rate of 0.05, a later analysis linked some 17,000 TCR beta sequences to specific HLA alleles. Most TCR sequences were seen in very few donors, while some public TCRs were found in many individuals. Immune exposure information for the cohort was limited to CMV serostatus. The study listed 164 TCR beta chains as associated with cytomegalovirus. Because counts were too low, 15 to 20 rarely observed V segments, including chromosome 9 orphons, were excluded from the earlier analysis of some 590 of the donors.

In total, roughly 670 healthy bone marrow donors made up the cohort. All cohort members were sampled while nominally healthy, although unrecorded immune exposures were likely present. CMV serostatus was positive for approximately 300 and negative for about 55% of the roughly 670 cohort members, and was not recorded for this donor. A peripheral blood sample was provided by each donor, and peripheral blood mononuclear cells were used for TCR beta sequencing. The Qiagen DNeasy Blood Extraction Kit was used to extract genomic DNA from the blood cell samples. Concerning this clone itself: Its antigen is currently not known. Base-call qualities are not available, and no considerably larger clone is one nucleotide away.

V sheds 4 bases and J sheds 0 bases, leaving 11 bases between their ends. Reading the germline V gene (reference sequence) gives CDR1 SGHNT and CDR2 YYREEE. From the cysteine through the phenylalanine, the CDR3 covers 15 amino acids. Only CDR3 DNA is held: 45 bases, read in frame from base 1. To prepare the library, the immunoSEQ multiplex PCR assay was applied. For the multiplex PCR, a mixture combining 60 forward primers for TCR Vbeta segments and 13 reverse primers for TCR Jbeta segments was used. The CDR3 region of rearranged TCR beta genes was amplified from genomic DNA by a multiplex PCR assay. The amplified TCR beta libraries were sequenced on the Illumina HiSeq System as 87-base-pair reads. Per the authors' processing: A later analysis tallied roughly 76 million unique TCR beta chains across the 666 repertoires, and around 9.9 million of those chains were shared by two or more donors. Raw reads were error-corrected and collapsed into unique sequences by a nearest-neighbor algorithm in which closely related sequences were merged to remove PCR and sequencing errors. V, D and J gene segments were assigned by aligning CDR3 sequences to IMGT reference sequences. For a sequence to be retained, at least a six-nucleotide match to both a V gene segment and a J gene segment was required. A rearrangement was called productive if the CDR3 had no stop codons and remained in frame with V and J, and every other rearrangement was called non-productive. Following IMGT convention, CDR3 was defined as the stretch from the second conserved V-encoded cysteine up to the conserved J-encoded phenylalanine. The earlier analysis of 587 of the donors excluded sequences that lacked an unambiguous match to a single V gene segment. An earlier analysis of some 500 of the donors classified V segments as functional when productive rearrangements were above 56.7% and as segregating when the standard deviation between donors was above 5%. A statistical classification framework was built for diagnosing cytomegalovirus status from the catalog of TCR beta chain sequences. A later analysis assigned V and J genes by comparing TCR nucleotide sequences with IMGT/GENE-DB human TR gene sequences. Using the TCRdist pipeline, a later analysis assigned CDR3 sequences along with most-parsimonious VDJ recombination scenarios. A later analysis defined each TCR beta chain by its CDR3 amino acid sequence plus V-gene family, and excluded reads lacking a unique V-gene family. A later analysis removed roughly 590 highly shared, low-generation-probability nucleotide sequences to deal with suspected cross-contamination and a sequencing artifact. In a later analysis, a clonal expansion index was calculated for each public chain from normalized within-repertoire ranks of inferred template counts. In a later analysis, generation probabilities were computed using a VDJ recombination model fitted to out-of-frame rearrangements, and the results were checked against IGoR. In a later analysis, hypergeometric tests were used to score TCR-TCR, TCR-HLA and TCR-CMV co-occurrence, with a repertoire-size bias correction applied to TCR pairs. A later analysis estimated false discovery rates by permuting HLA or CMV assignments 20 times. In a later analysis, co-occurring TCRs were grouped using DBSCAN, and TCRdist sequence similarity was added for clustering within HLA-allele-positive subsets. Co-occurrence clustering excluded repertoires with fewer than 30,000 or more than 120,000 public chains, plus five with anomalous nucleotide sharing. The source is immuneACCESS, and TCRdb retained only in-frame sequences with V and J called. Part of the clones is not carried over; for the studies checked, unresolved V genes explain less than half of this, and the remainder is unexplained. The V and J calls and the clone size are those of that table, but D and trimming were determined from the DNA. The sample has some 98,000 clones on record, roughly four fifths of them singletons. Of the sample, 7% to 10% is held by the ten largest clones.

In this chain, TRBV5-4 is recombined with TRBJ2-1; TRBD2 might be the D gene, on 7 matching bases. The TCR sequence derives from a human donor in good health. The material sequenced was PBMCs. In nucleotide form, the sequence is TGTGCCAGCAGCCGAGGGGGGGGCTCCTACAATGAGCAGTTCTTC. This yields the protein CASSRGGGSYNEQFF.